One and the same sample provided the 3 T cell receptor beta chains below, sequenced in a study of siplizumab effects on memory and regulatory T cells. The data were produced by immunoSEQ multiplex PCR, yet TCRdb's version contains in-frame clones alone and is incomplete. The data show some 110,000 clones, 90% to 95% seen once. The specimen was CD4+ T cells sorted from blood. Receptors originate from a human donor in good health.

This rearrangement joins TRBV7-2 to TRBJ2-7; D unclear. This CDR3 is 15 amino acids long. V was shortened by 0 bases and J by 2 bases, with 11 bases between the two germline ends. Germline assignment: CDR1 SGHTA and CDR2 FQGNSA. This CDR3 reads CASSLATLTTYEQYF. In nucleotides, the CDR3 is TGTGCCAGCAGCTTAGCTACGCTAACGACCTACGAGCAGTACTTC.

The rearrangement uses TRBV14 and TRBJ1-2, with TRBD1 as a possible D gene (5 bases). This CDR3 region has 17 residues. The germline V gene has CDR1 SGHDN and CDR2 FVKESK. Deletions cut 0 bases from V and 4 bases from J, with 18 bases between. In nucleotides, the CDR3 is TGTGCCAGCAGCCAAGACTCCCGTTTAGGGGCTACCTATGGCTACACCTTC. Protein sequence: CASSQDSRLGATYGYTF.

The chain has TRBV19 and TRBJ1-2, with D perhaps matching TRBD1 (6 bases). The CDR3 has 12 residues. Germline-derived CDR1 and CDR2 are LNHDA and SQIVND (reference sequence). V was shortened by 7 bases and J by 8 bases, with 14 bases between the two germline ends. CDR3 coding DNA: TGTGCCAGTACCCCAGGGGTAGGAGGCTACACCTTC. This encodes CASTPGVGGYTF.